This TCR beta chain is from a study of T cells in Graves' hyperthyroidism and ophthalmopathy. General study points: The model identified upcoming ophthalmopathy a median about 7.1 months ahead of onset. Most expanded thyroid clonotypes above 0.001 also appeared in blood.

Amplification targeted TCR beta CDR3 regions from RNA transcripts. The HTBI primer set drove a first-round RT-PCR of the TCR CDR3. TCRdb reanalysed the multiplex PCR reads using MiXCR and keeps one entry per CDR3 protein. The sample lists 500,000 to 750,000 distinct CDR3 sequences; 13% to 15% were seen once. A remark on this clonotype: Antigen specificity is unknown.

The J segment lost 5 bases and the V segment lost 5 bases, leaving 12 bases of the junction unmatched. This CDR3 spans 17 amino acids. CDR1 and CDR2 from the germline V gene are MDHEN and SYDVKM. The sequenced sample was blood. The rearrangement links TRBV28 to TRBJ2-7, with 13 bases matching TRBD2. The TCR originated in a woman between 18 and 29 years old with Graves' ophthalmopathy. The CDR3 region has the DNA TGTGCCAGCAGTCCCCGACTAGCGGGAGGAAGATCGGACGAGCAGTACTTC. Protein product: CASSPRLAGGRSDEQYF.